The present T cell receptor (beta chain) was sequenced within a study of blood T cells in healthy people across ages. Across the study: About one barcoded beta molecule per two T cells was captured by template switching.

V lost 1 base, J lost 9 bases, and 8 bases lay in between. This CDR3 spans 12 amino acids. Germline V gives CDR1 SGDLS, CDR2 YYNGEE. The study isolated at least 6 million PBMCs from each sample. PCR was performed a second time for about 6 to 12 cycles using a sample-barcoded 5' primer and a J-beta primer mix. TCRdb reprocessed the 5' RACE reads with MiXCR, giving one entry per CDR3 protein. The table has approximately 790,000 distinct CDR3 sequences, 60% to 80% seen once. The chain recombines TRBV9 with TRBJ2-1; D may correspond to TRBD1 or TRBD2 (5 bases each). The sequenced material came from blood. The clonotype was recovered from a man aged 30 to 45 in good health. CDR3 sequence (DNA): TGTGCCAGCAGCGTAAAGGGGAGTGAGCAGTTCTTC. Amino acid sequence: CASSVKGSEQFF.